This entry is about one T cell receptor beta chain. This clone was picked up one time. This receptor's antigen is unknown. No base-level quality is on record; no much larger clone is a single base apart. Using the deep immunoSEQ assay, multiplex PCR amplified TCR CDR3 regions from genomic DNA. For each cell subset, the extracted genomic DNA was distributed evenly across all wells of several immunoSEQ 96-well plates, and each plate served as one replicate. For sorted subsets, roughly 200 ng of genomic DNA, equivalent to 30,000 or so T cell genomes, went into each replicate PCR. Purified libraries were quantified with a Qubit 3.0 fluorometer, sized on a Bioanalyzer 2100, and re-quantified with the KAPA Library Quantification kit. A separate single-read 150-cycle Illumina NextSeq 550 flow cell was used to sequence each immunoSEQ 96-well plate. In the authors' own workflow: The immunoSEQ output contained only junctional sequences without quality scores, so filtering could not match that applied to full-length reads. Sequences were annotated with PyIR, a Python wrapper for IgBLAST v1.9, using IMGT germline references to assign V/J genes and CDR3. Reads were removed for weak V/J assignments (E-value above 1e-6), missing CDR3, stop codons, out-of-frame junctions, or ambiguous translated residues. V3J clonotypes were defined by identical inferred V gene, J gene, and CDR3 amino acid sequence. The percentage overlap between two repertoires was calculated by dividing the number of shared unique clonotypes by the size of the smaller repertoire. RTK rarefaction, the Chao1 estimator, and Recon v2.1 estimates of unobserved clonotypes were used to assess repertoire richness. Generation probabilities were computed with OLGA for all TCRbeta clonotypes obtained by the gDNA method from several donors. TCRdb mirrors the immuneACCESS table, restricted to in-frame sequences. Some clones are absent from its copies; in checked studies, under half trace to an unresolved V gene, and the reason for the others is unknown. V, J and clone size reflect that table, while D and trimming were determined from the DNA. The sample table lists millions of clones, approximately 94% of them with a count of one. Of the sample, 0.85% to 1.3% falls within the top ten clones.

CD8 naive samples were obtained by positive selection for CCR7 among CD45RO-negative cells, yielding a CD45RA+CCR7+ population from which TemRA cells were excluded. The donors were healthy, HIV-negative adults who had no recently reported acute infections or vaccinations. Only Caucasian adults living in Nashville, Tennessee, USA were represented among the donors. Blood was obtained by leukapheresis, after which PBMCs were separated by Ficoll-Histopaque density gradient centrifugation and cryopreserved in liquid nitrogen vapor phase. Analytical flow cytometry was used to check the purity and quantity of every magnetically sorted T cell population. Each sorted fraction had its genomic DNA isolated and then quantified by UV absorbance on a Nanodrop 2000c. The data were taken from a study of shared clonotypes between healthy human individuals (TCRdb year 2020). For context, the study as a whole: The cohort included a few men and a couple of women between 18 and 49 years of age. For each donor, CD4 naive and CD4 memory were each given three plates, CD8 naive was given two plates, and CD8 memory was given one plate. To estimate repertoire size and how much clonotype sharing occurs between individuals, the study deeply sequenced the blood TCR repertoires of roughly 5 healthy adults. Libraries were prepared and TCR repertoires were sequenced by different laboratories using diverse techniques, in order to increase sequencing depth and limit assay-specific biases. Each donor's leukapheresis produced roughly between about 0.9 and 9.5 billion PBMCs.

Looking up the germline V gene (reference sequence) yields CDR1 LNHNV and CDR2 YYDKDF. The CDR3 runs 13 residues from the cysteine to the phenylalanine. Only CDR3 DNA is held: 39 bases, read in frame from base 1. V gives up 3 bases and J gives up 5 bases, and the segment between their germline ends measures 11 bases. General study outcomes and caveats: Higher generation probabilities were observed for clonotypes shared by all four sorted-subset donors than for non-shared clonotypes. The small number of donors limited the genetic and exposure-history diversity represented. Sampling was restricted to blood, and TCR repertoires in tissue are likely to differ from TCR repertoires in blood. Naive subsets generally had larger estimated clonotype richness than memory subsets. Rarefaction of sorted-subset datasets indicated incomplete sequencing despite the large sequencing depth. Sharing across a few donors was observed for 5% to 6.5% of naive CD4, over 3% of naive CD8, 2.3% of memory CD4, and around 0.44% of memory CD8 clonotypes. Pairwise subsampling led to the expectation that sequencing depth would affect the degree of clonotype sharing among donors.

The V gene is TRBV15 and the J gene is TRBJ2-7, with TRBD1 as a weak D call on 7 bases. The sequenced sample was naive CD8+ T cells sorted from blood. Taken with the paper, the label for cell subset or site translates to: CD45RA+CCR7+. The receptor was derived from a man aged 18 to 35 in good health. The nucleotide sequence reads TGTGCCACCAGCAGGACAGGGAGGAACGAGCAGTACTTC. Its product reads: CATSRTGRNEQYF.